This passage covers 19 T cell receptor beta chains from one sample sequenced in a study of tumor-infiltrating lymphocytes in primary liver carcinoma. Co-extracting RNA and DNA was done with about 17-31 mg of unsorted bulk tissue as input. Reverse transcription of approximately 520 ng total RNA with a constant-region primer produced TCR beta cDNA. Nested multiplex PCR, run for three rounds with slightly modified ARM-PCR, yielded TCR beta libraries. The opening two PCR rounds, around 10 cycles each, paired TRBV1-TRBV30 forward primers with a C-beta reverse primer. TCRdb called the multiplex PCR reads again in MiXCR, with one record for every CDR3 protein. The sample yields 55,000 to 65,000 distinct CDR3 sequences, less than 75% seen once. Material for sequencing was liver tumor tissue from sampling region 2. Subset described: tumor region T2, inferior pole. These receptors were obtained from a man in his forties with primary liver carcinoma and hepatitis B virus infection.

Turning to this clonotype: One junction end disagrees with the germline gene, perhaps due to a read error. The chain uses TRBV11-1 and TRBJ2-1; TRBD2 might be the D (6 bases). Germline CDR1 reads SGHAT; CDR2 reads FQDESV (reference sequence). The CDR3 sequence is 18 residues long. CDR3 bases: TGTGCCAGCAGCTTAAGGACACTAGTGGGAGGTTCCTACAATGAGAAGTTCTTC. This sequence encodes CASSLRTLVGGSYNEKFF.

This clonotype was seen more than once but under ten times. The gene calls are TRBV14 and TRBJ2-1, with a tentative D call TRBD2 (6 bases). Between the trimmed V and J ends, which lost 6 bases and 6 bases, there was a span of 21 bases. CDR1 is SGHDN, CDR2 FVKESK, per germline. The CDR3 has 16 residues. The CDR3 loop is CASSRRGGATGNEQFF. The CDR3 DNA reads TGTGCCAGCAGTCGGAGGGGAGGAGCTACAGGCAATGAGCAGTTCTTC.

The sample holds one count of this clonotype. One end of the junction varies from germline; a read error may be responsible. The chain is built from TRBV28 and TRBJ2-2, with D possibly matching TRBD2 (5 bases). Germline values: CDR1 MDHEN, CDR2 SYDVKM. The CDR3 contains 13 residues. The CDR3 bases are TGTGCCAGCAGTTTACAAAACACCGGGGTGCTGTTTTTT. Protein: CASSLQNTGVLFF.

The table lists this clonotype with a few counts. The germline gene is not matched at one end of the junction; a read error may be the cause. Written as DNA, the CDR3 is TGTGCCAGCAGCCCACCGTACAGGGGTGGGGCCAACGTCCTGGCTTTC. It translates to CASSPPYRGGANVLAF. This chain links TRBV7-9 with TRBJ2-6; 7 positions agree with TRBD1. The CDR3 spans 16 residues. Germline lookup yields CDR1 SEHNR and CDR2 FQNEAQ (reference sequence).

This chain uses TRBV6-5 with TRBJ2-2, with D unresolved. Germline V CDR1 and CDR2: MNHEY, SVGAGI. This CDR3 has 13 residues. V lost 4 bases to trimming and J lost 5 bases, with 8 bases between them. The CDR3, as DNA: TGTGCCAGCAGTTCTCGTGCAACCGGGGAGCTGTTTTTT. As protein: CASSSRATGELFF.

There are a few counts of this clonotype. This chain joins TRBV6-2 or TRBV6-3 and TRBJ2-6; no clear D gene. This CDR3 region has 14 residues. From germline, CDR1 is MNHEY and CDR2 SVGEGT. Trimming took off 2 bases at V and 0 bases at J, with 2 bases between the two ends. The CDR3 loop reads CASSYTSGANVLTF. The CDR3 nucleotides read TGTGCCAGCAGTTACACCTCTGGGGCCAACGTCCTGACTTTC.

The table lists this clonotype with a few counts. With a much larger clone just one base away, this may be a read error. The J gene is TRBJ2-7, the V gene TRBV7-9; D possibly corresponds to TRBD2 (5 bases). The CDR3 extends over 12 amino acids. Germline-derived CDR1 and CDR2 are SEHNR and FQNEAQ (reference sequence). CDR3 nucleotide sequence: TGTGTCAGCAGCCCTGTGGGAGCCGAGCAGTACTTC. Translating gives CVSSPVGAEQYF.

Points on this clonotype: A much larger clonotype is one base distant, so this may be a read error. The chain is built from TRBV7-9 and TRBJ1-2, with TRBD1 matching 9 bases. The CDR3 spans 15 residues. Germline lookup yields CDR1 SEHNR and CDR2 FQNEAQ (reference sequence). The CDR3 region has the DNA TGTGCCGGCAGCCGACCGACAGGGGGAAAAGATGGCTACACCTTC. Amino acids: CAGSRPTGGKDGYTF.

Comments on this clonotype: At one boundary the junction diverges from the germline segment, which might be a read error. The chain employs TRBV4-1 and TRBJ2-1; 8 nucleotides align to TRBD2. Per germline, CDR1 MGHRA and CDR2 YSYEKL. The length of the CDR3 is 16 residues. As DNA, the CDR3 is TGCGCAAGCAGCCAAGATCTGACTAGCGTATACAATGAGCAGTTCTTC. It specifies CASSQDLTSVYNEQFF.

Regarding this clonotype: This may be a read error, as it is one base from a much larger clone. The chain employs TRBV29-1 and TRBJ1-1, with D possibly TRBD1 on 5 matching bases. Germline V gene data show CDR1 as SQVTM and CDR2 as ANQGSEA. The length of the CDR3 is 15 residues. Between the trimmed V and J ends, which lost 6 bases and 1 base, there was a span of 18 bases. The CDR3: CSVGAGWGTNTEAFF. The CDR3 DNA sequence: TGCAGCGTCGGCGCAGGGTGGGGTACGAACACTGAAGCTTTCTTT.

Comment on this clonotype: The germline gene is not matched at one end of the junction; a read error may be the cause. The chain links TRBV6-5 to TRBJ1-1, with no clear D. The CDR3 sequence is 15 residues long. Germline values: CDR1 MNHEY, CDR2 SVGAGI. CDR3 in amino acids: CASSYGTELNIEAFF. The CDR3 DNA reads TGTGCCAGCAGTTACGGAACAGAGCTGAACATTGAAGCTTTCTTT.

This clonotype was seen just once. An end of the junction does not agree with germline; a read error may underlie this. This sequence joins TRBV11-2 and TRBJ2-1; no definite D call. The germline gives CDR1 SGHAT, CDR2 FQNNGV. There are 14 residues in the CDR3. CDR3 sequence (DNA): TGTGCCAGCTGCTTATACCGGCTAGTTAGTGAGCGATTCTTC. It codes for CASCLYRLVSERFF.

With respect to this clonotype: A single base separates this from a much larger clone, so it may be a read error. This rearrangement joins TRBV2 to TRBJ2-2; D is ambiguous. Trimming removed 8 bases at V and 7 bases at J, with 11 bases between. CDR3 length equals 12 residues. Germline V CDR1 and CDR2: SNHLY, FYNNEI. CDR3 sequence (DNA): TGTGCCAGCGCCGGAATAGTCGGGGAGCTGTTTTTT. Translated, it gives CASAGIVGELFF.

Regarding this clonotype: The final CDR3 position lacks the conserved phenylalanine or tryptophan, pointing to a likely read error. CDR3 sequence (DNA): TGTGCCAGCAGTTACGGGGGAATTGACTACTCTGGAAACACCATATATTAT. Translated: CASSYGGIDYSGNTIYY. This rearrangement joins TRBV6-2 or TRBV6-3 to TRBJ1-3, with TRBD1 as a possible D gene (5 bases). This CDR3 region has 17 residues. The ends were cut back, 2 bases at V and 0 bases at J, with 14 bases in the middle. The germline V gene encodes CDR1 MNHEY and CDR2 SVGEGT.

Of note for this clonotype: A read error may produce the germline difference seen at one junction end. The V gene is TRBV4-1, the J gene TRBJ2-6, with TRBD1 matching 9 bases. CDR1 and CDR2 (germline): MGHRA, YSYEKL. CDR3 length: 20 residues. The chain's CDR3 is CASSQDPVTGGSSGTKVLTF. CDR3 DNA: TGCGCCAGCAGCCAAGATCCCGTGACAGGGGGTTCCTCTGGGACCAAAGTCCTGACTTTC.

V usage is TRBV29-1 and J usage is TRBJ1-4; D may be TRBD1 (5 bases). V gave up 7 bases and J gave up 8 bases, with 11 bases separating them. This CDR3 region has 11 residues. In germline, CDR1 is SQVTM, CDR2 ANQGSEA. DNA for the CDR3: TGCAGCGCTTGTTGGGGGGAAAAACTGTTTTTT. This translates into CSACWGEKLFF.

About this clonotype: A much larger clonotype is one base distant, so this may be a read error. The V call is TRBV6-5, the J call TRBJ2-3; D is undetermined. Germline V lookup: CDR1 MNHEY, CDR2 SVGAGI. The CDR3 length is 11 residues. CDR3 sequence reads: CASSHTYTQYF. The CDR3 bases are TGTGCCAGCAGCCACACATATACGCAGTATTTT.

CDR3 amino acids: CASGGAWMNDYTF. CDR3 DNA: TGTGCCAGCGGTGGGGCATGGATGAATGACTACACCTTC. This chain links TRBV11-2 with TRBJ1-2; tentative D call: TRBD1 (5 bases). V was shortened by 8 bases and J by 10 bases, with 20 bases between the two germline ends. Per the germline V gene, CDR1 is SGHAT and CDR2 is FQNNGV. The CDR3 runs 13 residues.

This clonotype was counted at least ten times. The chain employs TRBV7-9 and TRBJ2-1; D ambiguous. The CDR3 is 14 residues long. The V end lost 8 bases, the J end lost 7 bases, and 18 bases lay between the germline ends. CDR1 and CDR2 from the germline V gene are SEHNR and FQNEAQ (reference sequence). The CDR3 reads CASGLSQVGNEQFF. The CDR3 nucleotides are TGTGCCAGCGGTCTTTCGCAGGTTGGGAATGAGCAGTTCTTC.